A selection of T cell receptor beta chains follows, all from one sample in a study of radiation and T cells in renal cell carcinoma. Assay: immunoSEQ multiplex PCR; the TCRdb copy retains only in-frame clones and omits some. Of fewer than 4,500 clones listed, approximately 56% were seen once; the top ten hold 35% to 50%. The sample was tumor tissue, taken from a patient whose treatment included radiotherapy and nephrectomy. These receptors were taken from a woman aged 55-75 years with renal cell carcinoma. CDR3s include the opening cysteine and the closing phenylalanine or tryptophan. A D gene is named only where the DNA matches it firmly. Clone sizes are given selectively: once, few, many, or a class where the clone is expanded.

J: TRBJ2-7; D: -; V: TRBV4-2; size: -; CDR3: CASSQMGGPEQYF; DNA: TGTGCCAGCAGCCAGATGGGGGGCCCCGAGCAGTACTTC
J: TRBJ2-5; D: -; V: TRBV11-2; size: -; CDR3: CASSLGGRETQYF; DNA: TGTGCCAGCAGCTTAGGGGGCCGCGAGACCCAGTACTTC
J: TRBJ1-1; D: -; V: TRBV18; size: -; CDR3: CASSGREGANTEAFF; DNA: TGTGCCAGCTCAGGCCGAGAAGGAGCGAACACTGAAGCTTTCTTT
J: TRBJ1-1; D: -; V: TRBV19; size: -; CDR3: CASSILRGGTEAFF; DNA: TGTGCCAGTAGTATACTTAGAGGGGGCACTGAAGCTTTCTTT
J: TRBJ2-2; D: -; V: TRBV6-6; size: -; CDR3: CASSPGFFGELFF; DNA: TGTGCCAGCAGTCCAGGGTTTTTCGGGGAGCTGTTTTTT
J: TRBJ1-5; D: -; V: TRBV6-5; size: few; CDR3: CASRFLTGDQPQHF; DNA: TGTGCCAGCAGGTTTCTTACAGGAGACCAGCCCCAGCATTTT
J: TRBJ1-5; D: -; V: TRBV28; size: once; CDR3: CASSGNQPQHF; DNA: TGTGCCAGCAGCGGGAATCAGCCCCAGCATTTT
J: TRBJ1-2; D: -; V: TRBV6-5; size: -; CDR3: CASIPRGLGGGYTF; DNA: TGTGCCAGCATACCTCGAGGGTTGGGGGGTGGCTACACCTTC
J: TRBJ2-2; D: -; V: TRBV6-5; size: few; CDR3: CASSSQTNTGELFF; DNA: TGTGCCAGCAGCTCCCAGACGAACACCGGGGAGCTGTTTTTT
J: TRBJ1-6; D: -; V: TRBV4-3; size: once; CDR3: CASSQDRDPNSPLHF; DNA: TGCGCCAGCAGCCAAGATCGGGACCCTAATTCACCCCTCCACTTT
J: TRBJ2-1; D: -; V: TRBV19; size: -; CDR3: CATEQVGSHNEQFF; DNA: TGTGCCACCGAGCAGGTGGGGTCCCACAATGAGCAGTTCTTC
J: TRBJ1-3; D: -; V: TRBV4-3; size: -; CDR3: CASSQGGGPGNTIYF; DNA: TGCGCCAGCAGCCAAGGAGGGGGGCCTGGAAACACCATATATTTT
J: TRBJ2-2; D: TRBD2; V: TRBV7-6; size: once; CDR3: CASSLLPRLAGENTGELFF; DNA: TGTGCCAGCAGCTTACTCCCCAGACTAGCGGGGGAGAACACCGGGGAGCTGTTTTTT
J: TRBJ2-3; D: -; V: TRBV30; size: -; CDR3: CAWSRGLSTDTQYF; DNA: TGTGCCTGGAGTAGGGGACTTAGCACAGATACGCAGTATTTT
J: TRBJ1-2; D: -; V: TRBV6-5; size: few; CDR3: CASSYSGGRYGYTF; DNA: TGTGCCAGCAGTTACTCGGGGGGCAGGTATGGCTACACCTTC
J: TRBJ2-5; D: -; V: TRBV7-9; size: -; CDR3: CASSLGRDETQYF; DNA: TGTGCCAGCAGCTTGGGAAGGGACGAGACCCAGTACTTC
J: TRBJ2-2; D: -; V: TRBV7-7; size: few; CDR3: CASSSEGNTGELFF; DNA: TGTGCTAGCAGTTCGGAGGGAAACACCGGGGAGCTGTTTTTT
J: TRBJ1-2; D: -; V: TRBV29-1; size: few; CDR3: CSVEAGDGGYTF; DNA: TGCAGCGTTGAGGCCGGGGATGGTGGCTACACCTTC
J: TRBJ2-2; D: -; V: TRBV7-8; size: -; CDR3: CASSQRDSPLAGELFF; DNA: TGTGCCAGCAGCCAAAGGGACTCCCCCCTCGCCGGGGAGCTGTTTTTT
J: TRBJ2-2; D: -; V: TRBV4-1; size: medium-sized; CDR3: CASSQESLYTGELFF; DNA: TGCGCCAGCAGCCAAGAGAGTTTGTACACCGGGGAGCTGTTTTTT
J: TRBJ2-1; D: TRBD1; V: TRBV9; size: -; CDR3: CASSPQPGQGFEQFF; DNA: TGTGCCAGCAGCCCTCAACCGGGACAGGGATTCGAGCAGTTCTTC
J: TRBJ1-3; D: -; V: TRBV5-5; size: few; CDR3: CASSLGIGGITSGNTIYF; DNA: TGTGCCAGCAGCTTGGGCATCGGGGGGATAACATCTGGAAACACCATATATTTT
J: TRBJ1-2; D: -; V: TRBV7-9; size: -; CDR3: CASSAGQNYGYTF; DNA: TGTGCCAGCAGCGCAGGACAGAACTATGGCTACACCTTC
J: TRBJ2-3; D: TRBD2; V: TRBV27; size: -; CDR3: CASSTPGLVSVEGTDTQYF; DNA: TGTGCCAGCAGTACCCCGGGACTAGTTTCAGTAGAGGGAACAGATACGCAGTATTTT
J: TRBJ1-6; D: -; V: TRBV19; size: -; CDR3: CASHGSDLNSPLHF; DNA: TGTGCCAGCCATGGCTCGGATTTGAATTCACCCCTCCACTTT
J: TRBJ1-2; D: -; V: TRBV14; size: -; CDR3: CASSQVKGIGYTF; DNA: TGTGCCAGCAGCCAAGTAAAGGGAATCGGCTACACCTTC
J: TRBJ2-2; D: TRBD2; V: TRBV7-7; size: few; CDR3: CASSPGRVLNTGELFF; DNA: TGTGCCAGCAGCCCAGGGAGGGTACTGAACACCGGGGAGCTGTTTTTT
J: TRBJ1-4; D: -; V: TRBV28; size: -; CDR3: CASSLIAVLSEKLFF; DNA: TGTGCCAGCAGTTTAATTGCAGTACTGTCTGAAAAACTGTTTTTT
J: TRBJ2-3; D: -; V: TRBV4-1; size: -; CDR3: CASSLRDTSTDTQYF; DNA: TGCGCCAGCAGCCTACGGGACACTAGCACAGATACGCAGTATTTT
J: TRBJ2-3; D: -; V: TRBV9; size: -; CDR3: CASSDPTYDGVDTQYF; DNA: TGTGCCAGCAGCGACCCAACGTACGACGGGGTAGATACGCAGTATTTT
J: TRBJ1-4; D: TRBD1; V: TRBV4-2; size: few; CDR3: CASSQDTTAAGGNEKLFF; DNA: TGTGCCAGCAGCCAAGATACCACAGCGGCAGGGGGTAATGAAAAACTGTTTTTT
J: TRBJ2-3; D: TRBD2; V: TRBV5-1; size: -; CDR3: CASSVSLAVSTDTQYF; DNA: TGCGCCAGCAGCGTCTCACTAGCGGTCAGCACAGATACGCAGTATTTT
J: TRBJ2-5; D: TRBD1; V: TRBV16; size: -; CDR3: CASGTVQETQYF; DNA: TGTGCCAGCGGGACAGTCCAAGAGACCCAGTACTTC
J: TRBJ2-3; D: TRBD2; V: TRBV5-6; size: once; CDR3: CASSFGTSSDTQYF; DNA: TGTGCCAGCAGCTTCGGGACTAGCTCAGATACGCAGTATTTT
J: TRBJ2-5; D: -; V: TRBV7-3; size: -; CDR3: CASSLTAGRAETQYF; DNA: TGTGCCAGCAGCTTAACGGCAGGGCGGGCAGAGACCCAGTACTTC
J: TRBJ1-1; D: -; V: TRBV19; size: few; CDR3: CASSEGGPAMNTEAFF; DNA: TGTGCCAGTAGTGAGGGGGGGCCGGCGATGAACACTGAAGCTTTCTTT
J: TRBJ1-1; D: -; V: TRBV7-7; size: -; CDR3: CASSLKENTEAFF; DNA: TGTGCCAGCAGCTTAAAGGAAAACACTGAAGCTTTCTTT
J: TRBJ2-3; D: -; V: TRBV7-9; size: medium-sized; CDR3: CASSSGMDTQYF; DNA: TGTGCCAGCAGCTCGGGTATGGATACGCAGTATTTT
J: TRBJ1-2; D: -; V: TRBV19; size: -; CDR3: CASSMATGHFNYGYTF; DNA: TGTGCCAGTAGTATGGCAACGGGACACTTTAACTATGGCTACACCTTC
J: TRBJ2-7; D: -; V: TRBV7-9; size: -; CDR3: CASSLAGIHEQYF; DNA: TGTGCCAGCAGCTTAGCAGGGATCCACGAGCAGTACTTC
J: TRBJ2-7; D: -; V: TRBV6-6; size: -; CDR3: CASSSSHTAYEQYF; DNA: TGTGCCAGCAGTTCGTCCCATACAGCTTACGAGCAGTACTTC
J: TRBJ2-7; D: -; V: TRBV6-1; size: -; CDR3: CASSPDTLWPSGF; DNA: TGTGCCAGCAGTCCTGACACCCTCTGGCCCTCCGGATTC
J: TRBJ2-4; D: -; V: TRBV5-1; size: few; CDR3: CASSGAGKNIQYF; DNA: TGCGCCAGCAGCGGGGCGGGCAAAAACATTCAGTACTTC
J: TRBJ2-3; D: -; V: TRBV7-7; size: -; CDR3: CASSPGRLIRTDTQYF; DNA: TGTGCTAGCAGCCCCGGAAGGCTGATTAGAACAGATACGCAGTATTTT
J: TRBJ2-5; D: TRBD1; V: TRBV13; size: -; CDR3: CASSLGTGITLGQEAQYF; DNA: TGTGCCAGCAGCTTAGGGACAGGGATTACCTTGGGCCAAGAGGCCCAGTACTTC
J: TRBJ1-2; D: -; V: TRBV5-1; size: few; CDR3: CASSALGAPNYGYTF; DNA: TGCGCCAGCAGTGCCTTGGGGGCACCTAACTATGGCTACACCTTC
J: TRBJ1-1; D: -; V: TRBV14; size: -; CDR3: CASSQDLQTTPFF; DNA: TGTGCCAGCAGCCAGGACCTACAGACGACCCCTTTCTTT
J: TRBJ2-5; D: -; V: TRBV2; size: -; CDR3: CASSSELQETQYF; DNA: TGTGCCAGCAGTTCGGAACTCCAAGAGACCCAGTACTTC
J: TRBJ1-2; D: TRBD1; V: TRBV25-1; size: -; CDR3: CASGTGIPYGYTF; DNA: TGTGCCAGCGGGACAGGGATCCCCTATGGCTACACCTTC
J: TRBJ1-2; D: -; V: TRBV7-9; size: -; CDR3: CASSPSSWHGYTF; DNA: TGTGCCAGCAGCCCCTCGAGTTGGCATGGCTACACCTTC
J: TRBJ2-7; D: -; V: TRBV11-2; size: -; CDR3: CASSLGIYEQYF; DNA: TGTGCCAGCAGCTTAGGGATTTACGAGCAGTACTTC
J: TRBJ2-7; D: TRBD1; V: TRBV29-1; size: -; CDR3: CSAEGTGYGYEQYF; DNA: TGCAGCGCCGAGGGGACAGGGTACGGGTACGAGCAGTACTTC
J: TRBJ1-4; D: -; V: TRBV29-1; size: few; CDR3: CSVGRSNEKLFF; DNA: TGCAGCGTTGGTCGGTCTAATGAAAAACTGTTTTTT